Reported below is one T cell receptor (beta chain). Antigen: not known. The CDR3 loop spans 15 amino acids. The germline gives CDR1 LNHDA, CDR2 SQIVND (reference sequence). V lost 5 bases, J lost 6 bases, and 7 bases stayed unmatched. This entry comes from a study of graft-versus-host responses after intestinal transplantation. Only in-frame clones appear in the TCRdb table, and some are missing; sequencing was by immunoSEQ multiplex PCR. The sample holds roughly 110,000 clones, approximately 93% seen once. This receptor was obtained from a human donor who was the organ donor for an intestinal transplant. Sequences were derived from unstimulated CD8+ T cells sorted from spleen or lymph node cells, sampled before transplant. The V and J genes are TRBV19 and TRBJ2-2; 9 nucleotides line up with TRBD2. The DNA for the CDR3 is TGTGCCAGTAGTCCAACTAGCGGGTCATCCGGGGAGCTGTTTTTT. Translating gives CASSPTSGSSGELFF.